These 25 T cell receptor beta chains came from one sample sequenced in a study of OX40 agonist ivuxolimab in advanced cancers. Clones were sequenced by immunoSEQ multiplex PCR, and TCRdb holds only the in-frame ones, with some missing. This sample has tens of thousands of clones, with nearly 85% found just once. The sample was CD4+ or CD8+ T cells sorted from blood, taken in a trial of the OX40 agonist ivuxolimab. The receptors originated from an adult with an advanced solid tumor such as melanoma, head and neck, liver or kidney cancer.

The V call is TRBV27, the J call TRBJ1-5, with D possibly TRBD1 on 5 matching bases. The CDR3 is 14 amino acids. V gave up 3 bases and J gave up 7 bases, with 13 bases separating them. Germline V gene sequence: CDR1 MNHEY, CDR2 SMNVEV (reference sequence). DNA for the CDR3: TGTGCCAGCAGTTTGGTCAGGGTAGGACAGCCCCAGCATTTT. Translation gives CASSLVRVGQPQHF.

The V and J genes are TRBV15 and TRBJ2-5, with D possibly called TRBD1 or TRBD2 (5 bases each). V lost 0 bases and J 6 bases, leaving 11 bases between the germline ends. In germline, CDR1 is LNHNV, CDR2 YYDKDF (reference sequence). The CDR3 consists of 14 residues. The CDR3 is CATSRETRGKTQYF. The DNA of the CDR3 is TGTGCCACCAGCAGAGAGACACGGGGCAAGACCCAGTACTTC.

This chain links TRBV5-6 with TRBJ2-3; D unresolved. Trimming cost V 4 bases and J 0 bases, with 12 bases left between them. The CDR3 has 15 residues. CDR1 and CDR2 (germline): SGHDT, YYEEEE. Here the CDR3 DNA reads TGTGCCAGCAGCCAGGACGGAGCTAGCACAGATACGCAGTATTTT. Protein product: CASSQDGASTDTQYF.

The CDR3, as DNA: TGTGCCAGCATTCTTAAGGGGGCGCGGGCCACTGAAGCTTTCTTT. As protein: CASILKGARATEAFF. This rearrangement joins TRBV6-1 to TRBJ1-1; 7 nucleotides align to TRBD1. V gave up 7 bases and J gave up 4 bases; unmatched junction bases: 12. Germline CDR1 is MNHNS and CDR2 is SASEGT. CDR3 length: 15 amino acids.

CDR3 amino acids: CASSPIFDRVGEQYF. The DNA of the CDR3 is TGTGCCAGCTCACCAATCTTCGACAGGGTAGGCGAGCAGTACTTC. The genes are TRBV18 and TRBJ2-7, with 7 positions matching TRBD1. CDR1 KGHSH and CDR2 LQKENI come from the germline V gene. The CDR3 totals 15 residues. The junction had 10 bases not matched to a gene; V was cut back by 2 bases and J by 6 bases.

CDR3 DNA sequence: TGCGCCAGCAGCCTTCATGGACTAGCGGGGGGGAAAGGAGAGACCCAGTACTTC. Protein product: CASSLHGLAGGKGETQYF. The chain couples TRBV4-1 to TRBJ2-5, with TRBD2 identical over 15 bases. Germline V gene lookup returns CDR1 MGHRA and CDR2 YSYEKL. The CDR3 contains 18 residues. The V gene end was trimmed by 4 bases and the J gene end by 4 bases; junction bases not matched to a gene: 10.

The genes are TRBV7-9 and TRBJ1-2; possible D gene TRBD1, 6 bases. Trimming left V 4 bases short and J 7 bases short, with 13 bases between. Germline V gene sequence: CDR1 SEHNR, CDR2 FQNEAQ (reference sequence). The CDR3 has 13 residues. The CDR3 protein is CASSSQGQGGYTF. The CDR3 nucleotides read TGTGCCAGCAGCTCACAGGGCCAGGGTGGCTACACCTTC.

The rearrangement uses TRBV30 and TRBJ1-4; D unclear. CDR3 length: 14 amino acids. Trimming shortened V by 3 bases and J by 2 bases, and 10 bases separated the two germline ends. The V gene's germline CDR1 is GTSNPN and CDR2 SVGIG (reference sequence). The CDR3 DNA reads TGTGCCTGGAGGGACGGGCAGACTAATGAAAAACTGTTTTTT. Protein: CAWRDGQTNEKLFF. The full variable domain, its missing parts supplied by reference TRBV30 and TRBJ1-4, is SQTIHQWPATLVQPVGSPLSLECTVEGTSNPNLYWYRQAAGRGLQLLFYSVGIGQISSEVPQNLSASRPQDRQFILSSKKLLLSDSGFYLCAWRDGQTNEKLFFGSGTQLSVL.

The chain combines TRBV7-2 with TRBJ1-1, with D possibly being TRBD1 (5 bases). Between the trimmed V and J ends, which lost 2 bases and 5 bases, there was a span of 15 bases. The CDR3 length is 15 residues. Germline loops: CDR1 SGHTA, CDR2 FQGNSA. The CDR3: CASSLIGAQVTEAFF. The CDR3 bases are TGTGCCAGCAGCTTAATAGGGGCCCAGGTTACTGAAGCTTTCTTT.

This clone appeared once. This rearrangement joins TRBV2 to TRBJ2-6, with no clear D. Per germline, CDR1 SNHLY and CDR2 FYNNEI. This CDR3 comprises 15 residues. V was trimmed by 6 bases and J by 0 bases, leaving 9 bases between them. The CDR3 protein is CASRKESSGANVLTF. The CDR3 bases are TGTGCCAGCAGGAAGGAAAGCTCTGGGGCCAACGTCCTGACTTTC.

The chain carries TRBV7-2 and TRBJ2-3; 7 bases match TRBD2. This CDR3 is built from 16 residues. V lost 2 bases, J lost 0 bases, and 5 bases stayed unmatched. CDR1 and CDR2 (germline): SGHTA, FQGNSA. CDR3 residues: CASSLRVLASTDTQYF. In nucleotides, the CDR3 is TGTGCCAGCAGCTTACGTGTACTAGCGAGCACAGATACGCAGTATTTT.

V gene TRBV5-1 combines with J gene TRBJ1-2; a weak D match, TRBD1 (6 bases). In germline, CDR1 is SGHRS, CDR2 YFSETQ. The ends were cut back, 0 bases at V and 7 bases at J, with 13 bases in the middle. The CDR3 runs to 14 residues. DNA of the CDR3: TGCGCCAGCAGCTTGGAGGGGACACGGGGTGGCTACACCTTC. Protein product: CASSLEGTRGGYTF.

DNA for the CDR3: TGTGCCAGCAGTGACGGGACAGGGGTTTACGAGCAGTACTTC. This sequence encodes CASSDGTGVYEQYF. The chain recombines TRBV27 with TRBJ2-7; 10 bases fit TRBD1. J was trimmed by 4 bases and V by 5 bases; bases with no gene match: 5. This CDR3 has 14 residues. Germline V gene data show CDR1 as MNHEY and CDR2 as SMNVEV (reference sequence).

This clone was detected ten times or more. This sequence joins TRBV27 and TRBJ1-2; TRBD1 is a possible D gene (6 bases). Between the trimmed V and J ends, which lost 6 bases and 0 bases, there was a span of 14 bases. The CDR3 is 15 residues long. CDR1 is MNHEY, CDR2 SMNVEV, per germline (reference sequence). The CDR3: CASSRSGTTNYGYTF. In nucleotides, the CDR3 is TGTGCCAGCAGCCGATCCGGGACAACTAACTATGGCTACACCTTC.

This rearrangement joins TRBV27 to TRBJ2-5, with TRBD1 matching 7 bases. The CDR3 has 15 amino acids. CDR1 MNHEY and CDR2 SMNVEV come from the germline V gene (reference sequence). J was trimmed by 2 bases and V by 4 bases; bases with no gene match: 7. DNA for the CDR3: TGTGCCAGCAGTTCCCCTGGACAGGTTCAAGAGACCCAGTACTTC. Translated, it gives CASSSPGQVQETQYF.

The rearrangement joins TRBV10-3 to TRBJ2-1, with 9 positions matching TRBD2. Germline assignment: CDR1 ENHRY and CDR2 SYGVKD. The CDR3 extends over 15 amino acids. V lost 4 bases and J lost 8; bases outside the gene matches: 9. CDR3 DNA sequence: TGTGCCATCAGTGCTGCTAGCGGGATTATTCATGAGCAGTTCTTC. Amino acids: CAISAASGIIHEQFF.

The sample holds a few counts of this clone. V and J are TRBV9 and TRBJ2-2; no definite D call. The germline V and J ends were trimmed by 2 bases and 2 bases, with 16 bases remaining between them. The CDR3 loop spans 17 amino acids. The germline CDR1 and CDR2 sequences are SGDLS and YYNGEE. This chain's CDR3 is CASSVSPVGVNTGELFF. In DNA, the CDR3 is TGTGCCAGCAGCGTTTCACCCGTTGGGGTAAACACCGGGGAGCTGTTTTTT.

This clone was counted between two and nine times. The chain has TRBV7-2 and TRBJ2-7, with D perhaps TRBD2 (5 bases). Looked up from germline, CDR1 is SGHTA and CDR2 is FQGNSA. Deletions cut 3 bases from V and 7 bases from J, with 13 bases between. This CDR3 comprises 13 residues. The CDR3 nucleotides read TGTGCCAGCAGCTTGGACTGGAACGGGGAGCAGTACTTC. Translation: CASSLDWNGEQYF.

This clone has more than one count but fewer than ten. The chain has TRBV7-2 and TRBJ1-4; unclear D gene. This CDR3 has 15 residues. From germline, CDR1 is SGHTA and CDR2 FQGNSA. Trimming took 5 bases from V and 8 from J, leaving 18 bases between them. The CDR3 sequence is CASSPRSGLGEKLFF. CDR3 sequence (DNA): TGTGCCAGCAGCCCCAGGAGCGGATTGGGAGAAAAACTGTTTTTT.

V is TRBV18 and J is TRBJ1-1; the D is unclear. CDR3 length: 14 residues. The germline gives CDR1 KGHSH, CDR2 LQKENI. Trimming took off 0 bases at V and 3 bases at J, with 8 bases between the two ends. Here the CDR3 DNA reads TGTGCCAGCTCACCACCTTCGCAGGACACTGAAGCTTTCTTT. Its translation: CASSPPSQDTEAFF.

The V and J genes are TRBV7-2 and TRBJ1-3; D is perhaps TRBD1 (6 bases). Trimming cost V 1 base and J 0 bases, with 10 bases left between them. CDR1 and CDR2 from the germline V gene are SGHTA and FQGNSA. The CDR3 spans 16 residues. CDR3 residues: CASSLEGHYSGNTIYF. The CDR3 region has the DNA TGTGCCAGCAGCTTAGAGGGACACTACTCTGGAAACACCATATATTTT. Full variable domain (rest looked up from reference TRBV7-2 and TRBJ1-3): GAGVSQSPSNKVTEKGKDVELRCDPISGHTALYWYRQSLGQGLEFLIYFQGNSAPDKSGLPSDRFSAERTGGSVSTLTIQRTQQEDSAVYLCASSLEGHYSGNTIYFGEGSWLTVV.

This clone has a single count. The chain recombines TRBV7-3 with TRBJ1-1, with 9 nucleotides matching TRBD1. The germline V gene has CDR1 SGHTA and CDR2 FQGTGA. The CDR3 loop spans 14 amino acids. The V segment lost 0 bases and the J segment 7 bases; nucleotides outside the gene matches: 3. For the CDR3, the DNA is TGTGCCAGCAGCTTAACGGACAGGGGCGGTGAAGCTTTCTTT. It codes for CASSLTDRGGEAFF.

The rearrangement joins TRBV27 to TRBJ2-1; weak D call: TRBD2 (6 bases). V lost 3 bases, J lost 4 bases, and 16 bases lay in between. The CDR3 spans 16 residues. Germline CDR1 is MNHEY and CDR2 is SMNVEV (reference sequence). The CDR3, as DNA: TGTGCCAGCAGTTTTTCCGGGTCAGGGACTTACAATGAGCAGTTCTTC. Amino acids: CASSFSGSGTYNEQFF.

The chain combines TRBV7-8 with TRBJ2-5, with D possibly matching TRBD1 (5 bases). Germline V lookup: CDR1 SGHVS, CDR2 FQNEAQ. The CDR3 is made up of 15 amino acids. Trimming stripped 4 bases from V and 1 base from J, with 13 bases between. The CDR3, as DNA: TGTGCCAGCAGCTATGACAGAAGGCCCCAAGAGACCCAGTACTTC. Translated, it gives CASSYDRRPQETQYF. Using reference TRBV7-8 and TRBJ2-5 for the parts outside the CDR3, the full variable domain is GAGVSQSPRYKVAKRGQDVALRCDPISGHVSLFWYQQALGQGPEFLTYFQNEAQLDKSGLPSDRFFAERPEGSVSTLKIQRTQQEDSAVYLCASSYDRRPQETQYFGPGTRLLVL.

The chain uses TRBV4-3 and TRBJ1-2, with D possibly being TRBD1 (5 bases). The germline V gene has CDR1 LGHNA and CDR2 YSLEER. This CDR3 has 17 amino acids. Between the trimmed V and J ends, which lost 0 bases and 4 bases, there was a span of 18 bases. The CDR3 reads CASSQDFISGLGYGYTF. Written as DNA, the CDR3 is TGCGCCAGCAGCCAAGATTTTATTTCAGGGCTCGGCTATGGCTACACCTTC.